This T cell receptor beta chain emerged from a study of cytomegalovirus exposure and HLA in healthy donors. Assay: immunoSEQ multiplex PCR; the TCRdb copy retains only in-frame clones and omits some. The table lists about 190,000 clones, over 65% of them singletons. CDR1 and CDR2 from the germline V gene are GTSNPN and SVGIG (reference sequence). J gave up 4 bases and V 0 bases, and 12 bases lay outside the gene matches. The length of the CDR3 is 17 residues. The sequence was collected from a young man in good health and CMV-seropositive. The sample consisted of PBMCs. The chain links TRBV30 to TRBJ1-3, with 7 positions matching TRBD1. The chain's CDR3 is CAWSVWPSTGQGNTIYF. The CDR3 nucleotides are TGTGCCTGGAGTGTTTGGCCCTCGACAGGGCAAGGAAACACCATATATTTT.